The clone carrying this T cell receptor beta chain was recorded a few times. The sample belongs to a study of regulatory T cells in long-lasting Graves disease. As for the study in general: Over-5-year antithyroid drug use with positive TSH receptor antibodies defined persistent Graves' disease in the study.

The time point: persistent/refractory GD, antithyroid drugs over 5 years with positive TRAb. RNA isolated from PBMCs was used to make the TCR library. V shed 4 bases, J shed 1 base, and the junction held 9 bases outside the gene matches. The CDR3 has 16 amino acids. Looked up from germline, CDR1 is SQVTM and CDR2 is ANQGSEA. iRepertoire HTBI primers and Arm-PCR of CDR3 regions built TCR beta libraries. One entry per CDR3 protein results from TCRdb running MiXCR on the multiplex PCR reads. The sample lists over 250,000 distinct CDR3 sequences, roughly a fifth occurring once. This specimen was peripheral blood mononuclear cells (PBMCs), taken when the disease was refractory, from a patient treated with antithyroid drugs. This receptor was obtained from a female donor with Graves disease. The chain employs TRBV29-1 and TRBJ2-7; 11 bases are a match to TRBD1. The CDR3 sequence: CSVGRAGTGGSYEQYF. CDR3 bases: TGCAGCGTTGGTAGGGCCGGGACAGGGGGATCCTACGAGCAGTACTTC.